This T cell receptor beta chain derives from a study of CD8 T cells in Susac syndrome. Random hexamers were used to reverse transcribe the RNA input (about 0.45 to 1 ug). One entry per CDR3 protein, called by TCRdb with MiXCR from the immunoSEQ multiplex PCR reads. The sample consists of 130,000 or so distinct CDR3 sequences, roughly 76% of them appearing once. The junction had 16 bases not matched to a gene; V was cut back by 6 bases and J by 3 bases. CDR1 and CDR2 (germline): SNHLY, FYNNEI. The CDR3 has 18 amino acids. The clonotype comes from a human donor with multiple sclerosis. The sample comprised CD8+ T cells from PBMCs. This sequence joins TRBV2 and TRBJ2-2; 7 positions agree with TRBD1. DNA of the CDR3: TGTGCCAGCAGGTTAACGCTAGGACAGGAGGTCGACACCGGGGAGCTGTTTTTT. Its protein product is CASRLTLGQEVDTGELFF.